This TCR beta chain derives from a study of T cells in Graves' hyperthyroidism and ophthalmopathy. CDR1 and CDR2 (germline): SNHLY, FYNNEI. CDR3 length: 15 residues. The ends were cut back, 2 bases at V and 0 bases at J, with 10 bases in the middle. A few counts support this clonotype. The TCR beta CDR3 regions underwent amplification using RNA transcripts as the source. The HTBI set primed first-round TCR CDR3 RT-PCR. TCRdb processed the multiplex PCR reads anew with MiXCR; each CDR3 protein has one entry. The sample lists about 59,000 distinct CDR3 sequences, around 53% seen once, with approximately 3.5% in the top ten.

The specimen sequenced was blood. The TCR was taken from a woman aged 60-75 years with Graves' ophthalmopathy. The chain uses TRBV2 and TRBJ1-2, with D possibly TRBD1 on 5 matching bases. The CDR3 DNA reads TGTGCCAGCAGTGAAACAGGATCATCTAACTATGGCTACACCTTC. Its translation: CASSETGSSNYGYTF.